This TCR beta chain stems from a study of cytotoxic CD8 clonotypes in ibrutinib-treated CLL. Germline lookup yields CDR1 LNHNV and CDR2 YYDKDF (reference sequence). Trimming shortened V by 0 bases and J by 5 bases, and 7 bases separated the two germline ends. The CDR3 has 13 amino acids. Libraries were prepared by immunoSEQ multiplex PCR; TCRdb keeps only in-frame clonotypes and omits some of them. The sample lists some 50,000 clones; roughly three fifths were seen once. This clone was observed at least ten times. The chain links TRBV15 to TRBJ2-5, with D possibly being TRBD1 (5 bases). The sample was PBMCs, taken after 24 months of ibrutinib treatment. This clonotype was obtained from a human donor with chronic lymphocytic leukemia. As DNA, the CDR3 is TGTGCCACCAGCAGAGATCCAGGGGAGACCCAGTACTTC. Its protein product is CATSRDPGETQYF.